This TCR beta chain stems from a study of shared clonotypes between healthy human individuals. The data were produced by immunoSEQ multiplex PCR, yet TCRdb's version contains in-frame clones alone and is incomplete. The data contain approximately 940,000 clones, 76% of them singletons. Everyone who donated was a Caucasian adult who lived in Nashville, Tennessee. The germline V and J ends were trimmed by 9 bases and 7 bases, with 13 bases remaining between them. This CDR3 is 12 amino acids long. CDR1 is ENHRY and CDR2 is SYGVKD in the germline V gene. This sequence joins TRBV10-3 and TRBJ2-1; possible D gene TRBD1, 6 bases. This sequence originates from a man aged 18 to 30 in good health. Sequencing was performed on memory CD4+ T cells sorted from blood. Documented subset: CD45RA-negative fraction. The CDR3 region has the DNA TGTGCCATGAGGGGGAATCAGAATGAGCAGTTCTTC. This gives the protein CAMRGNQNEQFF.